This T cell receptor (beta chain) emerged from a study of OX40 agonist ivuxolimab in advanced cancers. Study-wide results and caveats: Antigen specificity was not determined for the expanded peripheral T cells. Clonal expansion from baseline to week 6 occurred in both CD4+ and CD8+ T cells. In general, CD8+ T cells held more expanded clones than CD4+ did, on average.

To note about this clone: Its antigen remains unidentified.

V shed 9 bases and J 4 bases; nucleotides not matched to a gene: 4. CDR3 length: 13 residues. Germline CDR1 and CDR2: MNHEY and SMNVEV (reference sequence). At cycle 4 day 1, cycle 7 day 1, and baseline, blood was sampled. Measured with immunoSEQ multiplex PCR; TCRdb has only the in-frame clones, and not every one. This sample has roughly 79,000 clones, with roughly 90% found just once. The V call is TRBV27, the J call TRBJ2-3; TRBD2 matches at 10 bases. This TCR came from an adult with an advanced solid tumor such as melanoma, head and neck, liver or kidney cancer. The starting material was CD4+ or CD8+ T cells sorted from blood, obtained in a trial of the OX40 agonist ivuxolimab. CDR3 DNA sequence: TGTGCCAGTAGAGCGGGAGGGGCAGATACGCAGTATTTT. Encoded protein: CASRAGGADTQYF.